Listed here is a single T cell receptor beta chain. The record originates from a study of control samples from healthy donors and cancer patients. The CDR3 contains 14 residues. The germline CDR1 and CDR2 sequences are DFQATT and SNEGSKA (reference sequence). V lost 3 bases, J lost 1 base, and 10 bases lay in between. TCRdb keeps only in-frame clones here, not all; method: immunoSEQ multiplex PCR. The repertoire holds 76,000 or so clones, with approximately 88% as singletons. The sequence came from a woman aged 50 to 60 with colorectal cancer. The sequencing sample was made of PBMCs. This chain connects TRBV20-1 to TRBJ2-1; the D gene is possibly TRBD2 (6 bases). Here the CDR3 reads CSASAGLSYNEQFF. DNA of the CDR3: TGCAGTGCTAGTGCGGGGCTTTCCTACAATGAGCAGTTCTTC.